The rows below give T cell receptor beta chains drawn from one sample of a study of glioma-infiltrating T cells. TCRdb called the multiplex PCR reads again in MiXCR, with one record for every CDR3 protein. The sample has approximately 130,000 distinct CDR3 sequences; around a quarter are singletons. Material for sequencing was glioma tissue, nonneoplastic brain tissue, or PBMCs (not recorded which). These receptors originate from a human donor with low-grade glioma or glioblastoma, undergoing nonglioma brain surgery, or in good health (not recorded which). Both conserved end residues are part of each CDR3. D genes are given only for firm matches. Rows may omit the clone size; those that give it use once, few, many or a size class.

TRBV4-1	TRBD1	TRBJ1-2	few	TGCGCCAGCAGCCTACAGGGGAGAGACTATGGCTACACCTTC	CASSLQGRDYGYTF
TRBV6-1	TRBD1	TRBJ2-3	many	TGTGCCAGCAGTTCCCCCGGACAGGGGAGGGATACGCAGTATTTT	CASSSPGQGRDTQYF
TRBV5-4	TRBD1	TRBJ1-2	.	TGTGCCAGCAGCTTGCCCCCGACAGGGCTCTATGGCTACACCTTC	CASSLPPTGLYGYTF
TRBV19	.	TRBJ1-5	few	TGTGCCAGTAGTGGACAGTCTTATCAGCCCCAGCATTTT	CASSGQSYQPQHF
TRBV6-1	TRBD2	TRBJ2-3	many	TGTGCCAGCAGCCGCGGGGGGGCCAGGGATACGCAGTATTTT	CASSRGGARDTQYF
TRBV2	.	TRBJ2-1	.	TGTGCCAGCAGTGATAGGCCTGAGCAGTTCTTC	CASSDRPEQFF
TRBV19	.	TRBJ2-5	few	TGTGCCAGTAGTGTAGAAGAGACCCAGTACTTC	CASSVEETQYF
TRBV6-1	.	TRBJ2-3	many	TGTGCCAGCCATCCACATTCACCCCCAGATACGCAGTATTTT	CASHPHSPPDTQYF
TRBV7-7	TRBD1	TRBJ1-1	.	TGTGCCAGCACTTCACGACCCGGGACAGATAAAGGGGAAGCTTTCTTT	CASTSRPGTDKGEAFF
TRBV28	.	TRBJ2-5	.	TGTGCCAGCAGCTTCGGGGGCACCCCTGAGGAGACCCAGTACTTC	CASSFGGTPEETQYF
TRBV5-1	.	TRBJ1-1	.	TGCGCCAGCAGCCCCAGAGCCCCAGGGGTTGGCACTGAAGCTTTCTTT	CASSPRAPGVGTEAFF
TRBV2	.	TRBJ1-5	many	TGTGCCAGCAGCGCGAGACCCGTTCAGCCCCAGCATTTT	CASSARPVQPQHF
TRBV7-2	.	TRBJ2-3	few	TGTGCCAGCAGCTTGGGCAGAGGGCCGATTACAGATACGCAGTATTTT	CASSLGRGPITDTQYF
TRBV7-2	.	TRBJ2-1	.	TGTGCCAGCAGCCCTACGAACCCCTACAATGAGCAGTTCTTC	CASSPTNPYNEQFF
TRBV2	.	TRBJ1-6	many	TGTGCCAGCAGTGACTCGGACCTTACACCCCTCCACTTT	CASSDSDLTPLHF
TRBV20-1	.	TRBJ1-6	many	TGCAGTGCTGTCAGGGAACGGAATTCACCCCTCCACTTT	CSAVRERNSPLHF
TRBV11-2	TRBD1	TRBJ2-3	many	TGTGCCAGCAGCTGGGAATTGACAGGGTTTATCGCAGATACGCAGTATTTT	CASSWELTGFIADTQYF
TRBV12-3/TRBV12-4	TRBD1	TRBJ2-1	.	TGTGCCAGCAGTATTCTTGACAGGGACAATGAGCAGTTCTTC	CASSILDRDNEQFF
TRBV19	.	TRBJ1-2	few	TGTGCCAGTGGGAGGGGTGGCTATGGCTACACCTTC	CASGRGGYGYTF
TRBV6-1	.	TRBJ1-1	few	TGTGCCAGCAGTCCCCGGACTGCAATGAACACTGAAGCTTTCTTT	CASSPRTAMNTEAFF
TRBV6-1	.	TRBJ1-2	.	TGTGCCAGCAGTTTAGGGGCCCAGGATGGCTACACCTTC	CASSLGAQDGYTF
TRBV4-1	.	TRBJ2-1	few	TGCGCCAGCAGCCAAATAGGTGGATACAATGAGCAGTTCTTC	CASSQIGGYNEQFF
TRBV19	.	TRBJ1-5	few	TGTGCCAGTAGTATGGGTCTTGGAAGAGGCAATCAGCCCCAGCATTTT	CASSMGLGRGNQPQHF
TRBV5-1	.	TRBJ1-1	.	TGCGCCAGCAGCTTGGACGTGGTGAACACTGAAGCTTTCTTT	CASSLDVVNTEAFF
TRBV28	TRBD2	TRBJ2-5	many	TGTGCCAGCAGTGATCCGGGGGGGACTACCTACCAAGAGACCCAGTACTTC	CASSDPGGTTYQETQYF
TRBV27	.	TRBJ1-1	many	TGTGCCAGCAGTTTAAACGGGCTCACTGAAGCTTTCTTT	CASSLNGLTEAFF
TRBV19	.	TRBJ1-2	.	TGTGCCAGTACCACAGGGAGCGATGGCTACACCTTC	CASTTGSDGYTF
TRBV7-3	.	TRBJ2-1	few	TGTGCCAGCAGCCAAGGAGGGGACAGATACGACAATGAGCAGTTCTTC	CASSQGGDRYDNEQFF
TRBV3-1	.	TRBJ2-1	few	TGTGCCAGCAGCCAAAGTAACAATGAGCAGTTCTTC	CASSQSNNEQFF
TRBV20-1	.	TRBJ2-1	many	TGCAGTGCTAGAGGGGGGGCTTCCTACAATGAGCAGTTCTTC	CSARGGASYNEQFF
TRBV6-6	.	TRBJ1-2	many	TGTGCCAGCAGTTACTCACAATTTCTCGGCTATGGCTACACCTTC	CASSYSQFLGYGYTF
TRBV6-1	.	TRBJ1-4	few	TGTGCCAGCAGTACGACAGGCGCAACTAATGAAAAACTGTTTTTT	CASSTTGATNEKLFF
TRBV12-3/TRBV12-4	.	TRBJ2-1	.	TGTGCCAGCATGCGGGCAGGGGCGTACAATGAGCAGTTCTTC	CASMRAGAYNEQFF
TRBV29-1	.	TRBJ1-1	.	TGCAGCGTTGAAACAGGAATGAACACTGAAGCTTTCTTT	CSVETGMNTEAFF
TRBV20-1	.	TRBJ2-3	.	TGCAGTGCTAGAGCTGGACCCATAAATACGCAGTATTTT	CSARAGPINTQYF
TRBV20-1	TRBD1	TRBJ1-2	many	TGCAGTGCTAGAGGTGGACAGGAAGGCTACACCTTC	CSARGGQEGYTF
TRBV28	.	TRBJ1-2	.	TGTGCCAGCAGTTTTGGCAGGGTGGTCGGCTACACCTTC	CASSFGRVVGYTF
TRBV20-1	.	TRBJ2-2	few	TGCAGTGTCAACTCCGCGAACACCGGGGAGCTGTTTTTT	CSVNSANTGELFF
TRBV7-2	.	TRBJ2-3	many	TGTGCCAGCAGCCCTAATTTGGGGGGGGCCACAGATACGCAGTATTTT	CASSPNLGGATDTQYF
TRBV7-2	.	TRBJ2-3	.	TGTGCCAGCAGTGAAGCGCTTCAGACAGAGTATAGCAATCAGCCCCAGTATTTT	CASSEALQTEYSNQPQYF
TRBV7-9	.	TRBJ2-5	few	TGTGCCAGCAGACTTTCGAGGGACAATCAAGAGACCCAGTACTTC	CASRLSRDNQETQYF
TRBV7-6	TRBD1	TRBJ2-3	many	TGTGCCAGCAGCTCCAGCTACGGGACAGCTCAGTCAGATACGCAGTATTTT	CASSSSYGTAQSDTQYF
TRBV28	.	TRBJ2-5	many	TGTGCCAGCACAAGCCTTAGGGGCGAGACCCAGTACTTC	CASTSLRGETQYF
TRBV12-3/TRBV12-4	.	TRBJ2-1	.	TGTGCCAGCAGGCTAGGCGGGACCGAGCAGTTCTTC	CASRLGGTEQFF
TRBV16	.	TRBJ1-5	.	TGTGCCAGCAGCCAAGGGAGCAGCGAAAACAATCAGCCCCAGCATTTT	CASSQGSSENNQPQHF